A single sample gave rise to the 9 T cell receptor beta chains below, sequenced in a study of naive and memory T cell subsets. Amplification of ligated cDNA took four PCR rounds with SP2 and nested alpha and beta constant primers. TCRdb re-analysed the 5' RACE reads in MiXCR, keeping a single row per CDR3 protein. The repertoire has about 48,000 distinct CDR3 sequences, approximately 4.5% of them found once; the top ten carry roughly 0.8%. The library had UMIs added by 3' ligation of an oligonucleotide to TCR cDNA. These receptors were collected from a female donor in good health.

This clonotype was found a few times. This sequence joins TRBV30 and TRBJ2-5; 7 nucleotides match TRBD2. V lost 1 base, J lost 2 bases, and 4 bases stayed unmatched. The CDR3 extends over 14 amino acids. CDR1 and CDR2 (germline): GTSNPN, SVGIG (reference sequence). The CDR3 bases are TGTGCCTGGAGTGACCTAGCGGTACAAGAGACCCAGTACTTC. It encodes CAWSDLAVQETQYF.

The chain joins TRBV4-1 to TRBJ2-1; TRBD2 matches at 11 bases. The germline V gene encodes CDR1 MGHRA and CDR2 YSYEKL. This CDR3 has 16 residues. V shed 4 bases, J shed 10 bases, and the junction held 12 bases outside the gene matches. CDR3 in amino acids: CASSPATSGTSREQFF. As DNA, the CDR3 is TGCGCCAGCAGCCCCGCGACTAGCGGGACCAGTAGAGAGCAGTTCTTC.

This clonotype has a count of ten or more. The chain couples TRBV4-3 to TRBJ2-1; 12 nucleotides match TRBD2. V was pared by 4 bases and J by 6 bases, with 4 bases of the junction left unmatched. In germline, CDR1 is LGHNA, CDR2 YSLEER. This CDR3 is built from 15 residues. The CDR3 DNA reads as TGCGCCAGCAGCCCTACTAGCGGGAGGACCAATGAGCAGTTCTTC. The encoded protein is CASSPTSGRTNEQFF.

In this sample, this clonotype turned up many times. V is TRBV11-3 and J is TRBJ2-7; unclear D gene. V dropped 2 bases and J dropped 6 bases, with 11 bases sitting between them. CDR3 length: 13 amino acids. Germline V gene sequence: CDR1 SGHNT, CDR2 YENEEA. The CDR3 spells CASSLRDPGEQYF. For the CDR3, the DNA is TGTGCCAGCAGCTTAAGAGACCCAGGCGAGCAGTACTTC.

This clonotype has a count of ten or more. The rearrangement uses TRBV2 and TRBJ2-1, with D perhaps matching TRBD1 (6 bases). Per germline, CDR1 SNHLY and CDR2 FYNNEI. Trimming pared 4 bases from V and 8 bases from J, leaving 9 bases between. The CDR3 runs to 12 residues. The CDR3 coding sequence is TGTGCCAGCAGTGTTGAGGGGGATGAGCAGTTCTTC. It specifies CASSVEGDEQFF.

This clonotype occurred many times. The V call is TRBV27, the J call TRBJ2-7; D remains ambiguous. This CDR3 has 13 amino acids. The V gene lost 5 bases and the J gene lost 4 bases, with 12 bases spanning the gap. Germline CDR1 reads MNHEY; CDR2 reads SMNVEV (reference sequence). The CDR3 reads CASSRETRYEQYF. The CDR3 bases are TGTGCCAGCAGTCGAGAGACGAGGTACGAGCAGTACTTC.

This clonotype was seen repeatedly, ten times or more. The chain is built from TRBV10-3 and TRBJ1-1; D is undetermined. The CDR3 is 13 amino acids. Germline-derived CDR1 and CDR2 are ENHRY and SYGVKD. Trimming pared 6 bases from V and 0 bases from J, leaving 8 bases between. Here the CDR3 DNA reads TGTGCCATCAGCGGACGTTTGAACACTGAAGCTTTCTTT. Translating gives CAISGRLNTEAFF.

This clonotype has ten or more counts. The J gene is TRBJ2-7, the V gene TRBV6-2 or TRBV6-3, with 11 positions matching TRBD2. The CDR3 length is 15 residues. Per germline, CDR1 MNHEY and CDR2 SVGEGT. V gave up 6 bases and J gave up 2 bases; unmatched junction bases: 6. The CDR3 sequence: CASRKALAGAYEQYF. The CDR3, as DNA: TGTGCCAGCAGGAAGGCACTAGCGGGGGCCTACGAGCAGTACTTC.

This clonotype occurred many times. The chain uses TRBV5-6 and TRBJ2-1; possibly TRBD2 for D (6 bases). V dropped 4 bases and J dropped 15 bases, with 14 bases sitting between them. Per germline, CDR1 SGHDT and CDR2 YYEEEE. The CDR3 is 11 residues long. The CDR3 coding sequence is TGTGCCAGCAGCACCGGGACTGGACGGTTCTTC. Its translation is CASSTGTGRFF.